The 18 T cell receptor beta chains listed next were all sequenced from one sample in a study of vaccination and CD4 T cells after COVID-19. The Oncomine TCR Beta short-read assay generated sequence data from the DNA of cultured CD4+ T cells. TCRdb re-called the PCR reads with MiXCR, one entry per CDR3 protein. The repertoire holds around 11,000 distinct CDR3 sequences, under 35% seen once, with 20% to 30% in the top ten. Sample treatment: approximately 10-day PBMC culture with coronavirus spike peptide pools or control peptides (ViraFEST assay). Their antigen targets remain unknown. The sequenced sample was cultured CD4+ T cells from blood. These receptors all come from a human donor with COVID-19.

The chain couples TRBV5-1 to TRBJ2-5; D is ambiguous. The V end was cut by 0 bases, the J end by 4 bases, with 10 bases between. There are 14 residues in the CDR3. Per the germline V gene, CDR1 is SGHRS and CDR2 is YFSETQ. In nucleotides, the CDR3 is TGCGCCAGCAGCTTGGCGCGGTGGGGAGAGACCCAGTACTTC. It is translated as CASSLARWGETQYF.

CDR3 in amino acids: CASSLEGLNQPQHF. DNA for the CDR3: TGTGCCAGCAGCTTAGAGGGGCTTAATCAGCCCCAGCATTTT. V is TRBV7-9 and J is TRBJ1-5; D is perhaps TRBD1 (5 bases). The CDR3 has 14 amino acids. Deletions cut 1 base from V and 4 bases from J, with 8 bases between. Germline CDR1 SEHNR, CDR2 FQNEAQ (reference sequence).

The gene calls are TRBV11-2 and TRBJ2-5, with D perhaps being TRBD1 or TRBD2 (5 bases each). With 3 bases removed from V and 4 bases from J, the gap between germline ends came to 12 bases. The CDR3 is 14 amino acids. Germline V gene lookup returns CDR1 SGHAT and CDR2 FQNNGV. The CDR3 region has the DNA TGTGCCAGCAGCTTTCATACGGGGCGAGAGACCCAGTACTTC. It yields the protein CASSFHTGRETQYF.

In this sample, this clonotype turned up a few times. V and J are TRBV7-8 and TRBJ2-7; weak D call: TRBD1 (5 bases). The CDR3 spans 13 residues. Trimming shortened V by 0 bases and J by 4 bases, and 7 bases separated the two germline ends. The germline V gene has CDR1 SGHVS and CDR2 FQNEAQ. CDR3 amino acids: CASSLARVYEQYF. The DNA of the CDR3 is TGTGCCAGCAGCTTAGCCAGGGTATACGAGCAGTACTTC.

The V and J genes are TRBV29-1 and TRBJ1-4; D remains ambiguous. Germline values: CDR1 SQVTM, CDR2 ANQGSEA. This CDR3 spans 12 amino acids. Trimming pared 6 bases from V and 5 bases from J, leaving 10 bases between. CDR3 amino acids: CSVGLTNEKLFF. Here the CDR3 DNA reads TGCAGCGTCGGCTTAACGAATGAAAAACTGTTTTTT.

The V gene is TRBV2, the J gene TRBJ1-5; perhaps TRBD1 as D (5 bases). Trimming stripped 7 bases from V and 2 bases from J, with 12 bases between. The CDR3 totals 14 residues. CDR1 is SNHLY, CDR2 FYNNEI, per germline. CDR3 DNA sequence: TGTGCCAGCAAAGGGGCTTTTGGCAATCAGCCCCAGCATTTT. Translating gives CASKGAFGNQPQHF.

This clonotype showed up just a few times. The chain links TRBV6-5 to TRBJ2-3; no firm D call. Trimming pared 2 bases from V and 4 bases from J, leaving 7 bases between. CDR1 is MNHEY, CDR2 SVGAGI, per germline. CDR3 size: 13 residues. DNA of the CDR3: TGTGCCAGCAGTTACGATCTGGCAGATACGCAGTATTTT. It encodes CASSYDLADTQYF.

This clonotype turned up a few times. The J gene is TRBJ2-2, the V gene TRBV11-3, with 8 bases that match TRBD1. This CDR3 region has 16 residues. Germline CDR1 is SGHNT and CDR2 is YENEEA. V lost 3 bases, J lost 2 bases, and 5 bases stayed unmatched. The CDR3 loop is CASSLGAGGNTGELFF. The CDR3 DNA sequence: TGTGCCAGCAGCTTGGGGGCAGGGGGCAACACCGGGGAGCTGTTTTTT. The complete variable domain, with remaining parts taken from reference TRBV11-3 and TRBJ2-2, reads EAGVVQSPRYKIIEKKQPVAFWCNPISGHNTLYWYLQNLGQGPELLIRYENEEAVDDSQLPKDRFSAERLKGVDSTLKIQPAELGDSAVYLCASSLGAGGNTGELFFGEGSRLTVL.

In this sample, this clonotype is medium-sized. This sequence joins TRBV20-1 and TRBJ1-3; D unresolved. With 1 base removed from V and 0 bases from J, the gap between germline ends came to 10 bases. The germline gives CDR1 DFQATT, CDR2 SNEGSKA (reference sequence). CDR3 length: 15 amino acids. CDR3 residues: CSARGPAVSGNTIYF. The CDR3 DNA follows: TGCAGTGCTAGAGGTCCAGCTGTCTCTGGAAACACCATATATTTT.

This clonotype is categorized as large (0.1 to 1%). This sequence joins TRBV5-6 and TRBJ1-5; 8 positions match TRBD1. From germline, CDR1 is SGHDT and CDR2 YYEEEE. The CDR3 has 19 residues. J lost 2 bases, V lost 3 bases, and 16 bases had no gene match. The CDR3 nucleotides are TGTGCCAGCAGCTCCGCTCGGGACAGGACGGGAATTGGCAATCAGCCCCAGCATTTT. This codes for CASSSARDRTGIGNQPQHF. Based on the CDR3 plus reference TRBV5-6 and TRBJ1-5, the full variable domain is DAGVTQSPTHLIKTRGQQVTLRCSPKSGHDTVSWYQQALGQGPQFIFQYYEEEERQRGNFPDRFSGHQFPNYSSELNVNALLLGDSALYLCASSSARDRTGIGNQPQHFGDGTRLSIL.

This clonotype was recorded a few times. The chain uses TRBV4-2 and TRBJ1-3; D gene uncertain. CDR3 size: 14 residues. Germline V gives CDR1 LGHNA, CDR2 YNFKEQ. Trimming shortened V by 4 bases and J by 1 base, and 8 bases separated the two germline ends. CDR3 loop: CASSRPPSGNTIYF. CDR3 coding DNA: TGTGCCAGCAGCCGGCCCCCGTCTGGAAACACCATATATTTT.

The chain combines TRBV30 with TRBJ1-1; D gene ambiguous. The CDR3 is 16 residues long. The V gene's germline CDR1 is GTSNPN and CDR2 SVGIG (reference sequence). The germline V and J ends were trimmed by 2 bases and 3 bases, with 19 bases remaining between them. For the CDR3, the DNA is TGTGCCTGGAGTCAAGGTGCCCGCCTCCGGGACACTGAAGCTTTCTTT. Encoded protein: CAWSQGARLRDTEAFF.

This clonotype was recorded a few times. The chain is built from TRBV20-1 and TRBJ2-1; 14 bases fit TRBD2. Trimming removed 6 bases from V and 1 base from J; junction bases left unmatched: 2. The CDR3 totals 15 residues. Per germline, CDR1 DFQATT and CDR2 SNEGSKA (reference sequence). Written as DNA, the CDR3 is TGCAGTGCGGGACTAGCGGGGGTATCCTACAATGAGCAGTTCTTC. Amino acid sequence: CSAGLAGVSYNEQFF.

V and J are TRBV2 and TRBJ2-5, with 7 bases matching TRBD1. Germline V gives CDR1 SNHLY, CDR2 FYNNEI. V shed 0 bases, J shed 4 bases, and the junction held 11 bases outside the gene matches. The CDR3 is 17 amino acids. CDR3: CASSEADRWLPGETQYF. The CDR3 DNA reads TGTGCCAGCAGTGAAGCGGACAGGTGGCTCCCCGGAGAGACCCAGTACTTC. The full variable domain, its missing parts supplied by reference TRBV2 and TRBJ2-5, is EPEVTQTPSHQVTQMGQEVILRCVPISNHLYFYWYRQILGQKVEFLVSFYNNEISEKSEIFDDQFSVERPDGSNFTLKIRSTKLEDSAMYFCASSEADRWLPGETQYFGPGTRLLVL.

The V call is TRBV6-1, the J call TRBJ2-7; TRBD1 matches 9 bases. The CDR3 is made up of 13 amino acids. From germline, CDR1 is MNHNS and CDR2 SASEGT. The ends lost 6 bases at V and 7 bases at J; junction bases unmatched: 7. CDR3 sequence reads: CASRVQGAREQYF. CDR3 bases: TGTGCCAGCAGGGTACAGGGGGCGCGGGAGCAGTACTTC.

This clonotype rates as large. V and J are TRBV2 and TRBJ1-2; D is perhaps TRBD1 (6 bases). The CDR3 runs 14 residues. The V end lost 7 bases, the J end lost 8 bases, and 20 bases lay between the germline ends. Germline V gene data show CDR1 as SNHLY and CDR2 as FYNNEI. The chain's CDR3 is CASTRPVPGDGYTF. The CDR3 DNA follows: TGTGCCAGCACCCGCCCGGTCCCAGGGGACGGCTACACCTTC.

This clonotype was detected a few times. V gene TRBV20-1 combines with J gene TRBJ2-3; a possible D gene is TRBD1 (6 bases). Germline-derived CDR1 and CDR2 are DFQATT and SNEGSKA (reference sequence). Deletions cut 3 bases from V and 0 bases from J, with 13 bases between. This CDR3 has 15 amino acids. CDR3 in DNA: TGCAGTGCTAGGCAGGGGCCCCCTAGCACAGATACGCAGTATTTT. Protein product: CSARQGPPSTDTQYF.

This clonotype has only a few counts. The chain combines TRBV19 with TRBJ1-5; no clear D gene. V was pared by 6 bases and J by 2 bases, with 5 bases between. CDR1 is LNHDA, CDR2 SQIVND, per germline (reference sequence). The CDR3 has 12 residues. Written as DNA, the CDR3 is TGTGCCAGTAGGGGCGGCAATCAGCCCCAGCATTTT. As protein: CASRGGNQPQHF.